A single sample is the source of the 21 T cell receptor beta chains below, sequenced in a study of shared clonotypes between healthy human individuals. The data were produced by immunoSEQ multiplex PCR, yet TCRdb's version contains in-frame clones alone and is incomplete. The table has over a million clones, 75% to 85% seen once; the top ten hold more than 0.55%. Sequenced input: memory CD4+ T cells from PBMCs. Subset reported: CD45RA-negative fraction. These receptors all stem from a man aged 18 to 29 in good health. Some clones in this sample may be carry-over from other donors' samples.

This clone was observed a handful of times. V gene TRBV4-1 combines with J gene TRBJ2-1, with no clear D. CDR3 length equals 13 residues. CDR1 MGHRA and CDR2 YSYEKL come from the germline V gene. Trimming removed 2 bases at V and 8 bases at J, with 10 bases between. In nucleotides, the CDR3 is TGCGCCAGCAGCCAACGGATGGGCGATGAGCAGTTCTTC. The encoded protein is CASSQRMGDEQFF.

CDR3 DNA: TGTGCCAGCAGCGTAGGCCACTTTGACTCTGGAAACACCATATATTTT. The encoded protein is CASSVGHFDSGNTIYF. This chain links TRBV9 with TRBJ1-3; no definite D call. Germline V gene data show CDR1 as SGDLS and CDR2 as YYNGEE. The CDR3 runs to 16 residues. V lost 0 bases to trimming and J lost 0 bases, with 10 bases between them. Full variable domain (rest looked up from reference TRBV9 and TRBJ1-3): DSGVTQTPKHLITATGQRVTLRCSPRSGDLSVYWYQQSLDQGLQFLIQYYNGEERAKGNILERFSAQQFPDLHSELNLSSLELGDSALYFCASSVGHFDSGNTIYFGEGSWLTVV.

The chain joins TRBV18 to TRBJ2-7, with D possibly matching TRBD2 (5 bases). CDR1 and CDR2 (germline): KGHSH, LQKENI. V shed 3 bases and J shed 8 bases, with 23 bases lying between them. The CDR3 has 16 residues. CDR3 sequence reads: CASSPLRDSLPYKQYF. CDR3 bases: TGTGCCAGCTCACCTTTACGGGATTCCCTACCGTACAAGCAGTACTTC.

CDR3 coding DNA: TGTGCCAGCAGTTACGGGCATGTTATACATAATCAGCCCCAGCATTTT. Protein sequence: CASSYGHVIHNQPQHF. J is TRBJ1-5 and V is TRBV6-6; D call uncertain. Trimming removed 2 bases at V and 4 bases at J, with 15 bases between. CDR3 length equals 16 residues. Per germline, CDR1 MNHNY and CDR2 SVGAGI (reference sequence).

This clone was counted between two and nine times. The chain recombines TRBV14 with TRBJ1-3; D is ambiguous. The CDR3 extends over 14 amino acids. Germline V gene lookup returns CDR1 SGHDN and CDR2 FVKESK. V was shortened by 2 bases and J by 0 bases, with 5 bases between the two germline ends. The CDR3 DNA reads as TGTGCCAGCAGCCAAACTTTCTCTGGAAACACCATATATTTT. It specifies CASSQTFSGNTIYF. The variable domain in full, completed from reference TRBV14 and TRBJ1-3, reads EAGVTQFPSHSVIEKGQTVTLRCDPISGHDNLYWYRRVMGKEIKFLLHFVKESKQDESGMPNNRFLAERTGGTYSTLKVQPAELEDSGVYFCASSQTFSGNTIYFGEGSWLTVV.

V gene TRBV6-1 combines with J gene TRBJ2-2, with 7 bases lining up with TRBD1. The J segment lost 6 bases and the V segment lost 2 bases, leaving 6 bases of the junction unmatched. The CDR3 contains 15 residues. Germline loops: CDR1 MNHNS, CDR2 SASEGT. Here the CDR3 DNA reads TGTGCCAGCAGTGAACTCGGGACAGCCGCCGGGGAGCTGTTTTTT. This encodes CASSELGTAAGELFF.

V gene TRBV14 combines with J gene TRBJ2-2; no clear D. This CDR3 comprises 13 residues. V lost 1 base and J 3 bases, leaving 3 bases between the germline ends. Germline V gene sequence: CDR1 SGHDN, CDR2 FVKESK. The CDR3 bases are TGTGCCAGCAGCCAAGTTCACACCGGGGAGCTGTTTTTT. Translated: CASSQVHTGELFF.

The chain is built from TRBV7-3 and TRBJ1-1; D call uncertain. The germline gives CDR1 SGHTA, CDR2 FQGTGA. The CDR3 length is 14 residues. V shed 3 bases and J shed 1 base, with 9 bases lying between them. CDR3: CASSLAGENTEAFF. CDR3 sequence (DNA): TGTGCCAGCAGCTTGGCAGGTGAGAACACTGAAGCTTTCTTT.

This clone has a handful of counts. The J gene is TRBJ1-1, the V gene TRBV28; D unresolved. CDR1 MDHEN and CDR2 SYDVKM come from the germline V gene. The CDR3 has 14 residues. With 6 bases removed from V and 6 bases from J, the gap between germline ends came to 17 bases. CDR3 sequence reads: CASSYLDVMAEAFF. CDR3 sequence (DNA): TGTGCCAGCAGCTACCTTGACGTTATGGCTGAAGCTTTCTTT. Full variable domain (rest looked up from reference TRBV28 and TRBJ1-1): DVKVTQSSRYLVKRTGEKVFLECVQDMDHENMFWYRQDPGLGLRLIYFSYDVKMKEKGDIPEGYSVSREKKERFSLILESASTNQTSMYLCASSYLDVMAEAFFGQGTRLTVV.

On this clone itself: Additional DNA sequences in this sample encode the identical CDR3. The chain couples TRBV28 to TRBJ1-1; 7 bases are shared with TRBD1. CDR1 and CDR2 from the germline V gene are MDHEN and SYDVKM. This CDR3 comprises 15 residues. Germline trimming cut 5 bases from V and 0 bases from J; bases unmatched to any gene: 6. The CDR3 DNA sequence: TGTGCCAGCAGTCCCCCCGGGACAGTGAACACTGAAGCTTTCTTT. Translated, it gives CASSPPGTVNTEAFF.

The chain uses TRBV7-3 and TRBJ1-2; D unclear. This CDR3 is built from 14 residues. CDR1 is SGHTA, CDR2 FQGTGA, per germline. Trimming cost V 5 bases and J 4 bases, with 14 bases left between them. The chain's CDR3 is CASSPIADTYGYTF. In nucleotides, the CDR3 is TGTGCCAGCAGCCCGATCGCGGATACCTATGGCTACACCTTC.

This clone was seen a few times. CDR3 nucleotide sequence: TGTGCCACCGGACAGGGGGCGGGAAACATTCAGTACTTC. Its protein product is CATGQGAGNIQYF. The chain carries TRBV11-1 and TRBJ2-4, with TRBD1 matching 11 bases. Germline assignment: CDR1 SGHAT and CDR2 FQDESV (reference sequence). V dropped 10 bases and J dropped 6; count of bases not matched to a gene: 5. The CDR3 consists of 13 residues.

This clone is a singleton in its sample. The chain carries TRBV30 and TRBJ2-7; D is possibly TRBD1 (5 bases). Germline V gene lookup returns CDR1 GTSNPN and CDR2 SVGIG (reference sequence). This CDR3 spans 18 amino acids. Between the trimmed V and J ends, which lost 2 bases and 6 bases, there was a span of 29 bases. CDR3 loop: CAWSQTPSWGLPFREQYF. CDR3 DNA sequence: TGTGCCTGGAGTCAAACCCCAAGTTGGGGCCTTCCGTTCCGCGAGCAGTACTTC. Full variable domain (outside the CDR3, taken from reference TRBV30 and TRBJ2-7): SQTIHQWPATLVQPVGSPLSLECTVEGTSNPNLYWYRQAAGRGLQLLFYSVGIGQISSEVPQNLSASRPQDRQFILSSKKLLLSDSGFYLCAWSQTPSWGLPFREQYFGPGTRLTVT.

The chain has TRBV7-2 and TRBJ2-5; 8 bases are shared with TRBD1. This CDR3 is built from 15 residues. CDR1 is SGHTA, CDR2 FQGNSA, per germline. V gave up 2 bases and J gave up 1 base; unmatched junction bases: 3. The CDR3 loop reads CASSLIQGGQETQYF. The CDR3 DNA is TGTGCCAGCAGCTTAATACAGGGGGGCCAAGAGACCCAGTACTTC.

This clone was recorded a few times. V and J are TRBV4-1 and TRBJ2-2; D is perhaps TRBD2 (6 bases). The V and J ends lost 1 base and 4 bases respectively, with 13 bases between them. Germline-derived CDR1 and CDR2 are MGHRA and YSYEKL. The CDR3 contains 16 residues. This CDR3 is CASSQAPSVGTGELFF. The CDR3 DNA follows: TGCGCCAGCAGCCAAGCCCCTAGCGTGGGCACCGGGGAGCTGTTTTTT.

The V and J genes are TRBV6-5 and TRBJ1-1, with D hard to call. CDR1 and CDR2 from the germline V gene are MNHEY and SVGAGI. The length of the CDR3 is 12 residues. Between the trimmed V and J ends, which lost 0 bases and 7 bases, there was a span of 6 bases. The CDR3 DNA is TGTGCCAGCAGTTACTCGAATAGTGAAGCTTTCTTT. Its translation is CASSYSNSEAFF.

This clone has just a few counts. The rearrangement uses TRBV30 and TRBJ2-3, with TRBD2 matching over 7 bases. With V trimmed by 8 bases and J by 3 bases, 11 bases remained unmatched. The CDR3 has 14 amino acids. Germline V gene lookup returns CDR1 GTSNPN and CDR2 SVGIG (reference sequence). CDR3 residues: CARSGSGRTDTQYF. The CDR3 DNA reads TGTGCCCGTTCGGGTAGCGGGCGGACAGATACGCAGTATTTT.

In this sample, this clone turned up a few times. V is TRBV7-9 and J is TRBJ2-5, with a tentative D call TRBD2 (5 bases). V was clipped by 5 bases and J by 5 bases, with 9 bases between them. CDR3 length equals 12 residues. CDR1 and CDR2 (germline): SEHNR, FQNEAQ (reference sequence). DNA of the CDR3: TGTGCCAGCAGCGCAAAGCGGGAGACCCAGTACTTC. Amino acids: CASSAKRETQYF.

This clone was detected a few times. The same CDR3 arises from other DNA sequences in this sample as well. V is TRBV7-2 and J is TRBJ1-4; weak D call: TRBD1 (5 bases). The CDR3 spans 14 residues. Germline CDR1 reads SGHTA; CDR2 reads FQGNSA. The ends were cut back, 7 bases at V and 5 bases at J, with 14 bases in the middle. The CDR3 coding sequence is TGTGCCAGCACTCCCGGGACGGGGAATGAAAAACTGTTTTTT. This translates into CASTPGTGNEKLFF.

The chain employs TRBV4-1 and TRBJ2-5; 11 nucleotides agree with TRBD1. CDR3 length: 15 amino acids. The V gene end was trimmed by 3 bases and the J gene end by 6 bases; junction bases not matched to a gene: 6. CDR1 MGHRA and CDR2 YSYEKL come from the germline V gene. The CDR3 nucleotides are TGCGCCAGCAGCCAGATAGGGACAGGGGGGAAGACCCAGTACTTC. It is translated as CASSQIGTGGKTQYF.

The chain has TRBV18 and TRBJ1-4; 8 bases are a match to TRBD1. Germline V gene lookup returns CDR1 KGHSH and CDR2 LQKENI. Trimming cost V 6 bases and J 6 bases; bases outside gene matches: 6. The CDR3 consists of 14 residues. CDR3 bases: TGTGCCAGCTCCCGCGACAGGGGCGATGAAAAACTGTTTTTT. This sequence encodes CASSRDRGDEKLFF.